This T cell receptor beta chain was documented in a study of T cells in tumors after PD-1 blockade. Study summary: During anti-PD-1 treatment, some patients continued daily vismodegib 150 mg. On average, peripheral blood gave over 95,000 TCR templates and 35,000 to 40,000 unique clonotypes.

CDR1 is SGDLS, CDR2 YYNGEE, per germline. The CDR3 sequence is 16 residues long. The ends were cut back, 0 bases at V and 0 bases at J, with 7 bases in the middle. The study's findings and limits: Some novel exhausted tumor clones appeared in pre-treatment blood, suggesting peripheral recruitment.

A word on this clone: Its antigen is unidentified.

Tumor or blood genomic DNA was sequenced, with inputs of about 616 ng to 6,004 ng. Profiling relied on immunoSEQ multiplex PCR, and the TCRdb table lists in-frame clones only, not all of them. The data hold approximately 63,000 clones, with over 65% observed a single time. The chain couples TRBV9 to TRBJ1-6, with a possible D match to TRBD1 (5 bases). The clonotype comes from a human donor with basal cell carcinoma. The material was PBMCs, obtained after anti-PD-1 treatment. The CDR3 protein is CASSVGGSSYNSPLHF. CDR3 DNA sequence: TGTGCCAGCAGCGTAGGGGGGAGCTCCTATAATTCACCCCTCCACTTT. Looking up the rest from reference TRBV9 and TRBJ1-6 gives the full variable domain: DSGVTQTPKHLITATGQRVTLRCSPRSGDLSVYWYQQSLDQGLQFLIQYYNGEERAKGNILERFSAQQFPDLHSELNLSSLELGDSALYFCASSVGGSSYNSPLHFGNGTRLTVT.